Below, 20 T cell receptor beta chains from the same sample are listed, as sequenced in a study of blood T cell repertoires in COVID-19. Profiled with immunoSEQ multiplex PCR; TCRdb holds only in-frame clones, not every one. The sample lists approximately 270,000 clones; around 85% were seen once. Sequencing used peripheral blood. All receptors come from a human donor with COVID-19, enrolled during active disease. The donor label of this sample is uncertain.

The V gene is TRBV6-4, the J gene TRBJ2-3, with 10 bases lining up with TRBD2. Germline V gives CDR1 MRHNA, CDR2 SNTAGT. V trimming: 5 bases; J trimming: 4 bases; junction bases outside the gene matches: 6. This CDR3 contains 15 residues. The CDR3 DNA follows: TGTGCCAGCAGTTCGACTAGCGGGTTCCCAGATACGCAGTATTTT. Translating gives CASSSTSGFPDTQYF.

The chain recombines TRBV7-8 with TRBJ1-6; no firm D call. The germline V gene encodes CDR1 SGHVS and CDR2 FQNEAQ. This CDR3 has 14 amino acids. The ends were cut back, 2 bases at V and 5 bases at J, with 7 bases in the middle. The CDR3 DNA follows: TGTGCCAGCAGCTTAAGAGGGAATAATTCACCCCTCCACTTT. It translates to CASSLRGNNSPLHF.

This clone was recorded only once. The chain couples TRBV7-3 to TRBJ2-1; 7 nucleotides agree with TRBD1. The CDR3 extends over 15 amino acids. With V trimmed by 3 bases and J by 5 bases, 7 bases remained unmatched. Germline V lookup: CDR1 SGHTA, CDR2 FQGTGA. CDR3 nucleotide sequence: TGTGCCAGCAGCTTCCCGGGACAGTGGAACAATGAGCAGTTCTTC. This translates into CASSFPGQWNNEQFF.

Only one count was recorded for this clone. The J gene is TRBJ1-5, the V gene TRBV2, with 10 bases matching TRBD1. CDR3 size: 16 residues. The V gene end was trimmed by 6 bases and the J gene end by 2 bases; junction bases not matched to a gene: 7. Germline V gene lookup returns CDR1 SNHLY and CDR2 FYNNEI. CDR3 nucleotides: TGTGCCAGCAGCCGACAGGGGGCGCGAGGCAATCAGCCCCAGCATTTT. The encoded protein is CASSRQGARGNQPQHF. The full variable domain, in which reference TRBV2 and TRBJ1-5 provide the parts outside the CDR3, is EPEVTQTPSHQVTQMGQEVILRCVPISNHLYFYWYRQILGQKVEFLVSFYNNEISEKSEIFDDQFSVERPDGSNFTLKIRSTKLEDSAMYFCASSRQGARGNQPQHFGDGTRLSIL.

The V gene is TRBV29-1, the J gene TRBJ1-2; D is possibly TRBD1 (5 bases). The CDR3 consists of 13 residues. The V gene's germline CDR1 is SQVTM and CDR2 ANQGSEA. V was pared by 3 bases and J by 1 base, with 9 bases between. The CDR3 nucleotides are TGCAGCGTTGACCCCAGGGTTAACTATGGCTACACCTTC. It is translated as CSVDPRVNYGYTF.

V gene TRBV18 combines with J gene TRBJ2-1, with 11 nucleotides matching TRBD2. Trimming removed 1 base from V and 6 bases from J; junction bases left unmatched: 5. This CDR3 is built from 16 residues. The germline V gene has CDR1 KGHSH and CDR2 LQKENI. This CDR3 reads CASSPLAGGPSNEQFF. The DNA for the CDR3 is TGTGCCAGCTCACCACTAGCGGGAGGGCCCTCCAATGAGCAGTTCTTC.

The V call is TRBV6-5, the J call TRBJ1-4, with D possibly TRBD1 on 6 matching bases. The CDR3 spans 14 residues. The germline V gene has CDR1 MNHEY and CDR2 SVGAGI. V lost 6 bases, J lost 5 bases, and 13 bases lay in between. This CDR3 is CASRIRGPNEKLFF. The DNA of the CDR3 is TGTGCCAGCAGAATCAGGGGTCCGAATGAAAAACTGTTTTTT.

The J gene is TRBJ1-5, the V gene TRBV5-5; possibly TRBD1 for D (6 bases). The CDR3 is 16 residues long. V was shortened by 1 base and J by 3 bases, with 14 bases between the two germline ends. The V gene's germline CDR1 is SGHKS and CDR2 YYEKEE (reference sequence). CDR3 in amino acids: CASSLLLGAINQPQHF. The DNA of the CDR3 is TGTGCCAGCAGCTTGTTGCTGGGGGCAATCAATCAGCCCCAGCATTTT.

The chain combines TRBV12-5 with TRBJ2-7; 9 bases align to TRBD1. The CDR3 totals 16 residues. Trimming at V came to 1 base and at J to 6 bases, leaving 10 bases not matched to a gene. Germline V gives CDR1 LGHNT, CDR2 FRNRAP. The CDR3 DNA sequence: TGTGCTAGTGGTTTGGACAACTACAGGGGGCTTGGCGAGCAGTACTTC. Its translation: CASGLDNYRGLGEQYF.

This rearrangement joins TRBV20-1 to TRBJ2-5; D uncertain. CDR3 length: 11 residues. Germline CDR1 and CDR2: DFQATT and SNEGSKA (reference sequence). V lost 1 base and J 4 bases, leaving 4 bases between the germline ends. This CDR3 reads CSARVLETQYF. CDR3 DNA sequence: TGCAGTGCTAGAGTTCTAGAGACCCAGTACTTC.

The genes are TRBV11-1 and TRBJ1-1; maybe TRBD1 (5 bases). In germline, CDR1 is SGHAT, CDR2 FQDESV (reference sequence). V lost 5 bases to trimming and J lost 1 base, with 8 bases between them. The CDR3 consists of 13 residues. CDR3 sequence (DNA): TGTGCCAGCAGCCCGACAGCGAACACTGAAGCTTTCTTT. Translating gives CASSPTANTEAFF.

The chain employs TRBV10-3 and TRBJ1-5; 9 bases are shared with TRBD1. V was pared by 5 bases and J by 5 bases, with 4 bases of the junction left unmatched. CDR1 and CDR2 from the germline V gene are ENHRY and SYGVKD. The CDR3 contains 14 residues. The CDR3 nucleotides read TGTGCCATCAGTCAGGACAGGGGTGATCAGCCCCAGCATTTT. This encodes CAISQDRGDQPQHF.

This clone was found many times. The chain combines TRBV5-4 with TRBJ1-1, with D maybe TRBD1 (6 bases). Germline CDR1 reads SGHNT; CDR2 reads YYREEE (reference sequence). The CDR3 consists of 13 residues. The V gene lost 4 bases and the J gene lost 7 bases, with 14 bases spanning the gap. The CDR3 DNA reads TGTGCCAGCAGCATCCAGGGGTTGAGTGAAGCTTTCTTT. It is translated as CASSIQGLSEAFF.

The chain uses TRBV15 and TRBJ2-7; no firm D call. This CDR3 is built from 14 residues. The V end lost 1 base, the J end lost 3 bases, and 10 bases lay between the germline ends. The germline gives CDR1 LNHNV, CDR2 YYDKDF (reference sequence). The CDR3 reads CATSRVAGYYEQYF. CDR3 nucleotides: TGTGCCACCAGCAGAGTTGCAGGTTACTACGAGCAGTACTTC.

This clone was seen once. The V call is TRBV5-1, the J call TRBJ2-1, with 7 positions matching TRBD1. After removal of 4 bases from V and 2 bases from J, the junction contained 9 bases not matched to a gene. The CDR3 spans 16 residues. The germline CDR1 and CDR2 sequences are SGHRS and YFSETQ. The chain's CDR3 is CASSIRDSSPYNEQFF. Written as DNA, the CDR3 is TGCGCCAGCAGCATCCGGGACAGTAGCCCCTACAATGAGCAGTTCTTC.

This clone appeared a single time. The CDR3 is CASSTEGTEAFF. Here the CDR3 DNA reads TGTGCCAGCTCCACGGAGGGCACTGAAGCTTTCTTT. The chain recombines TRBV6-6 with TRBJ1-1; no reliable D call. Germline V CDR1 and CDR2: MNHNY, SVGAGI (reference sequence). The CDR3 runs to 12 residues. V lost 8 bases to trimming and J lost 4 bases, with 11 bases between them.

The sample holds a few counts of this clone. The rearrangement links TRBV19 to TRBJ1-1; D not certain. With 8 bases removed from V and 1 base from J, the gap between germline ends came to 17 bases. Germline V gives CDR1 LNHDA, CDR2 SQIVND (reference sequence). The length of the CDR3 is 15 residues. As DNA, the CDR3 is TGTGCCAGTTCGACACCACTTGGGCGGAACACTGAAGCTTTCTTT. Its protein is CASSTPLGRNTEAFF.

The chain has TRBV11-3 and TRBJ2-7; D is possibly TRBD2 (5 bases). The germline gives CDR1 SGHNT, CDR2 YENEEA. The CDR3 totals 15 residues. Between the trimmed V and J ends, which lost 5 bases and 5 bases, there was a span of 19 bases. This CDR3 is CASSQRTGISHEQYF. In nucleotides, the CDR3 is TGTGCCAGCAGCCAACGGACTGGGATCAGTCACGAGCAGTACTTC.

A remark on this clone: This sample includes further DNA sequences coding for the same CDR3. DNA for the CDR3: TGTGCCACCAGCAGAGATAGGGGACAACAAGAGACCCAGTACTTC. Its protein product is CATSRDRGQQETQYF. The V and J genes are TRBV15 and TRBJ2-5; possible D gene TRBD1, 6 bases. The CDR3 runs 15 residues. Trimming cost V 0 bases and J 2 bases, with 10 bases left between them. Germline CDR1 reads LNHNV; CDR2 reads YYDKDF (reference sequence).

V gene TRBV6-5 combines with J gene TRBJ1-5, with 7 bases matching TRBD1. The CDR3 spans 13 residues. Losses at the gene ends were 8 bases for V and 3 bases for J; bases not matched to a gene: 4. Germline lookup yields CDR1 MNHEY and CDR2 SVGAGI. CDR3 in amino acids: CASRDSLNQPQHF. The CDR3, as DNA: TGTGCCAGCCGGGACAGCCTCAATCAGCCCCAGCATTTT.